This entry lists 6 T cell receptor beta chains sequenced from one sample in a study of graft-versus-host responses after intestinal transplantation. Some clones are missing from TCRdb's copy, which holds only in-frame ones; the method was immunoSEQ multiplex PCR. The sample includes tens of thousands of clones, roughly nine tenths of them seen just once. Sequenced here: PBMCs, sampled around 62 weeks after intestinal transplantation. All receptors derive from a human patient who received an intestinal transplant, so some T cells may come from the graft donor.

The CDR3 bases are TGTGCCAGCAGCTTCCTCAGCGGGAGGGAGGAGTTCTTC. Translated, it gives CASSFLSGREEFF. The chain employs TRBV11-1 and TRBJ2-1; 10 nucleotides align to TRBD2. CDR1 is SGHAT and CDR2 is FQDESV in the germline V gene (reference sequence). V was pared by 3 bases and J by 14 bases, with 7 bases of the junction left unmatched. This CDR3 comprises 13 residues.

This chain connects TRBV21-1 to TRBJ1-4. TRBV21-1 constitutes a pseudogene. The CDR3 is 16 residues long. In DNA form, the CDR3 reads TGTGCCAGCAGCCCCTCAGGGCGGGGGCGTGATGAAAAACTGTTTTTT. This gives the protein CASSPSGRGRDEKLFF.

The sample holds a few counts of this clone. The rearrangement uses TRBV2 and TRBJ1-5; D possibly corresponds to TRBD1 (5 bases). This CDR3 region has 16 residues. Trimming removed 1 base from V and 0 bases from J, with 10 bases in between. Germline values: CDR1 SNHLY, CDR2 FYNNEI. The CDR3 DNA is TGTGCCAGCAGTGAAGGGGACGTTGATAGCAATCAGCCCCAGCATTTT. This sequence encodes CASSEGDVDSNQPQHF. Drawing the rest from reference TRBV2 and TRBJ1-5, the complete variable domain is EPEVTQTPSHQVTQMGQEVILRCVPISNHLYFYWYRQILGQKVEFLVSFYNNEISEKSEIFDDQFSVERPDGSNFTLKIRSTKLEDSAMYFCASSEGDVDSNQPQHFGDGTRLSIL.

V usage is TRBV5-1 and J usage is TRBJ2-2; D not certain. CDR1 SGHRS and CDR2 YFSETQ come from the germline V gene. V was pared by 6 bases and J by 7 bases, with 13 bases between. The CDR3 contains 13 residues. The CDR3, as DNA: TGCGCCAGCACCCGGCCACGTAGCGGGGAGCTGTTTTTT. Amino acid sequence: CASTRPRSGELFF. The entire variable domain, with the rest obtained from reference TRBV5-1 and TRBJ2-2, is as follows: KAGVTQTPRYLIKTRGQQVTLSCSPISGHRSVSWYQQTPGQGLQFLFEYFSETQRNKGNFPGRFSGRQFSNSRSEMNVSTLELGDSALYLCASTRPRSGELFFGEGSRLTVL.

The chain has TRBV10-3 and TRBJ2-1; unclear D gene. The V end lost 4 bases, the J end lost 0 bases, and 7 bases lay between the germline ends. CDR3 length equals 14 residues. Germline loops: CDR1 ENHRY, CDR2 SYGVKD. CDR3 DNA: TGTGCCATCAGTGGAAGTAGCTCCTACAATGAGCAGTTCTTC. This sequence encodes CAISGSSSYNEQFF.

The chain recombines TRBV19 with TRBJ1-5; TRBD1 matches 7 bases. The junction had 7 bases not matched to a gene; V was cut back by 5 bases and J by 0 bases. CDR1 and CDR2 (germline): LNHDA, SQIVND (reference sequence). The CDR3 has 16 residues. For the CDR3, the DNA is TGTGCCAGTAGTCCACGGGGACAGTATAGCAATCAGCCCCAGCATTTT. Translated, it gives CASSPRGQYSNQPQHF.